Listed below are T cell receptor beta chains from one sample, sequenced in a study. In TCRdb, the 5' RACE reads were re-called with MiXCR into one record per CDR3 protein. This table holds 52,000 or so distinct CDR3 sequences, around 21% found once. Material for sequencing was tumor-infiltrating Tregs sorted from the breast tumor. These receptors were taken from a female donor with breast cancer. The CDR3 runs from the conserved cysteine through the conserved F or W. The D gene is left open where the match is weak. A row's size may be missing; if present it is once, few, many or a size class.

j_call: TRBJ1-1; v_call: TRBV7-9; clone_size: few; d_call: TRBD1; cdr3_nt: TGTGCCAGCAGCTTAGTAACCCAGGGGGCCGCTTTCTTT; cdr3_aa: CASSLVTQGAAFF
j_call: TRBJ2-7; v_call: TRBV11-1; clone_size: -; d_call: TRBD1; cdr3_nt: TGTGCCAGCAGCTTTGGCGGACAGGTGTACGAGCAGTACTTC; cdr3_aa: CASSFGGQVYEQYF
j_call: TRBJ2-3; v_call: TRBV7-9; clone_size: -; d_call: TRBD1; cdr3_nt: TGTGCCAGCAGCCCAACACAAGGGACAGGGGGTACGAAGTATTTT; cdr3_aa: CASSPTQGTGGTKYF
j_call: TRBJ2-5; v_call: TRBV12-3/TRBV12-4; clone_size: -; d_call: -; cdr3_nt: TGTGCCAGCAGCCGAGGGGGGATTTGGGAGACCCAGTACTTC; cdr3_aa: CASSRGGIWETQYF
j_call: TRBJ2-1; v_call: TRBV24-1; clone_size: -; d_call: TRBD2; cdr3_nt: TGTGCCACCAGTGACAACGGACTAGCGGTTTACAATGAGCAGTTCTTC; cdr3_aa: CATSDNGLAVYNEQFF
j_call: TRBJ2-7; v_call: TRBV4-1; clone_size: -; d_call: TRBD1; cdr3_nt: TGCGCCAGCAGCCCCCAGGTGTTCGGGACAGGGGGCAGAGTGGCCTACGAGCAGTACTTC; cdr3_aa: CASSPQVFGTGGRVAYEQYF
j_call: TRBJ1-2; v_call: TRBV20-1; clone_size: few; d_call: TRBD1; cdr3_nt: TGCAGTGCTAGAGATCAGGGGGCGCCCCTATGGGGCTACACCTTC; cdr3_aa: CSARDQGAPLWGYTF
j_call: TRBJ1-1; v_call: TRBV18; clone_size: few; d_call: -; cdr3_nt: TGTGCCAGCTCACCAAACCCTAGCGGCGGAGCTTTCTTT; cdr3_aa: CASSPNPSGGAFF
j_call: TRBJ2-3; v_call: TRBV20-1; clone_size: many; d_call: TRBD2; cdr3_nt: TGCAGTGCTACTAAAACTAGCGAAACGCAGTATTTT; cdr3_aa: CSATKTSETQYF
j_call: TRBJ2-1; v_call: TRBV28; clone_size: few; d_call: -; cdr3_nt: TGTGCCACCCGGGGGCAATTTAATGAGCAGTTCTTC; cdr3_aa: CATRGQFNEQFF
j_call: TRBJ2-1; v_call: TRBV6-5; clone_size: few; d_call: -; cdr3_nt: TGTGCCAGCAGAGGGAAATTATCCTACAATGAGCAGTTCTTC; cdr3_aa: CASRGKLSYNEQFF
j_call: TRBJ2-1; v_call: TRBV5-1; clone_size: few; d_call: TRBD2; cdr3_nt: TGCGCCAGCAGCGTCTATCGGGAGGGACCCAATGAGCAGTTCTTC; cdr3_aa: CASSVYREGPNEQFF
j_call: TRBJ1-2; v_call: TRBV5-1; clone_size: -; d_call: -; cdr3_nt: TGCGCCAGCAGCTCCCCCCAGGGAGGGGAAGGCTACACCTTC; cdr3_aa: CASSSPQGGEGYTF
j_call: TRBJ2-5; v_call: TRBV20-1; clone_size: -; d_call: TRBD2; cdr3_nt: TGCAGTGCTAGCCCGGGGAGCCTAGCGGGGGAATTGGAGACCCAGTACTTC; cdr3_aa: CSASPGSLAGELETQYF
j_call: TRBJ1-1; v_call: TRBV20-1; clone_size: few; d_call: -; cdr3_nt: TGCAGTGCCCCGGGGCGACGTACGAACACTGAAGCTTTCTTT; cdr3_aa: CSAPGRRTNTEAFF
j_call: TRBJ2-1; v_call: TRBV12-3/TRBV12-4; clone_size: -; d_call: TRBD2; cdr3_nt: TGTGCCAGCAGCCTGACTAGCGGGCCACATGAGCAGTTCTTC; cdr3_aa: CASSLTSGPHEQFF
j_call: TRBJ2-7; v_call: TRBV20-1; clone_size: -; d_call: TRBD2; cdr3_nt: TGCAGTGCCGCGAGGGGACTAGCGGGATTCGAGCAGTACTTC; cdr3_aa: CSAARGLAGFEQYF
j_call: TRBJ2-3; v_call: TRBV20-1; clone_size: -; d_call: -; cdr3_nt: TGCAGTGCTAGTGAAGGCACAGATACGCAGTATTTT; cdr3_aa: CSASEGTDTQYF